These 23 T cell receptor beta chains came from one sample sequenced in a study of identical twins. One entry per CDR3 protein results from TCRdb running MiXCR on the 5' RACE reads. Of more than 1.5 million distinct CDR3 sequences in the sample, around a third were seen once. Sequencing was performed on cord blood. The receptors here all came from a newborn girl in good health.

This clonotype occurred once. This sequence joins TRBV20-1 and TRBJ2-2, with 7 bases matching TRBD1. This CDR3 contains 14 residues. V shed 5 bases, J shed 7 bases, and the junction held 10 bases outside the gene matches. Germline V gene sequence: CDR1 DFQATT, CDR2 SNEGSKA (reference sequence). In DNA, the CDR3 is TGCAGTGCTCTACTTAACAGGGGAGTCGGGGAGCTGTTTTTT. It specifies CSALLNRGVGELFF.

This clonotype came up many times. The CDR3, as DNA: TGCAGCGTTGGGGTTTTGTACCAAGAGACCCAGTACTTC. It translates to CSVGVLYQETQYF. V and J are TRBV29-1 and TRBJ2-5; D gene unclear. Trimming shortened V by 4 bases and J by 0 bases, and 9 bases separated the two germline ends. From germline, CDR1 is SQVTM and CDR2 ANQGSEA. This CDR3 region has 13 residues.

This sequence joins TRBV20-1 and TRBJ1-2, with a possible D match to TRBD1 (6 bases). In germline, CDR1 is DFQATT, CDR2 SNEGSKA (reference sequence). V gave up 8 bases and J gave up 4 bases, with 20 bases separating them. This CDR3 spans 14 amino acids. CDR3 bases: TGCAGTACAAGGGATTACAGGGAGCCCTATGGCTACACCTTC. It yields the protein CSTRDYREPYGYTF.

Comments on this clonotype: A read error may be the cause here, since a much bigger clone is one base away. V and J are TRBV28 and TRBJ1-2, with 7 bases lining up with TRBD1. Germline V gene lookup returns CDR1 MDHEN and CDR2 SYDVKM. V gave up 6 bases and J gave up 5 bases; unmatched junction bases: 0. The CDR3 covers 11 residues. In DNA, the CDR3 is TGTGCCAGCAGGGGACAGTATGGCTACACCTTC. Translating it yields CASRGQYGYTF.

J is TRBJ1-1 and V is TRBV12-3 or TRBV12-4, with a weak D call TRBD1 (6 bases). Trimming pared 2 bases from V and 5 bases from J, leaving 12 bases between. The CDR3 runs to 14 residues. Here the CDR3 DNA reads TGTGCCAGCAGTTTAATGGGGGCGAAGACTGAAGCTTTCTTT. Translating it yields CASSLMGAKTEAFF.

This chain uses TRBV5-1 with TRBJ2-3; D uncertain. The V gene lost 2 bases and the J gene lost 0 bases, with 10 bases spanning the gap. The germline gives CDR1 SGHRS, CDR2 YFSETQ. The CDR3 totals 15 residues. The DNA of the CDR3 is TGCGCCAGCAGCTTTTGGGCGGAGAGCACAGATACGCAGTATTTT. It codes for CASSFWAESTDTQYF.

CDR3 region: CASSYRTGVNTEAFF. In DNA form, the CDR3 reads TGTGCCAGCAGTTACAGGACAGGGGTGAACACTGAAGCTTTCTTT. The chain is built from TRBV6-5 and TRBJ1-1; 9 bases map to TRBD1. CDR1 and CDR2 (germline): MNHEY, SVGAGI. This CDR3 has 15 residues. V lost 2 bases to trimming and J lost 0 bases; unmatched junction nucleotides: 1.

This clonotype was seen only a few times. The chain has TRBV6-1 and TRBJ1-5; 10 bases align to TRBD1. V trimming: 5 bases; J trimming: 9 bases; junction bases outside the gene matches: 10. There are 15 residues in the CDR3. Germline-derived CDR1 and CDR2 are MNHNS and SASEGT. The CDR3 DNA is TGTGCCAGCAGTTCTCGGGACAGGGGACCGTGGCCCCAGCATTTT. It specifies CASSSRDRGPWPQHF.

This sequence joins TRBV2 and TRBJ1-5, with D possibly TRBD1 on 6 matching bases. The CDR3 totals 14 residues. Between the trimmed V and J ends, which lost 0 bases and 9 bases, there was a span of 12 bases. Germline lookup yields CDR1 SNHLY and CDR2 FYNNEI. This CDR3 reads CASSEAWGRGPQHF. CDR3 bases: TGTGCCAGCAGTGAAGCGTGGGGGCGGGGGCCCCAGCATTTT.

This clonotype was detected ten times or more. V usage is TRBV12-3 or TRBV12-4 and J usage is TRBJ2-1, with TRBD2 matching over 11 bases. J was trimmed by 15 bases and V by 8 bases; bases with no gene match: 15. The CDR3 covers 14 residues. The CDR3 bases are TGTGCCAGCGCGAAACTACCGGGACTAGCGGAGGTGTTCTTC. Translated: CASAKLPGLAEVFF.

The table lists this clonotype with a count of one. Mismatch with germline at one junction end may stem from a read error. The chain is built from TRBV5-1 and TRBJ2-1; TRBD2 might be the D (6 bases). CDR1 and CDR2 (germline): SGHRS, YFSETQ. The CDR3 runs 13 residues. The chain's CDR3 is CASRPGGLNERFF. CDR3 nucleotides: TGCGCCAGCAGGCCCGGGGGACTCAATGAGCGGTTCTTC.

The V and J genes are TRBV20-1 and TRBJ2-7, with 14 nucleotides matching TRBD2. The end of the DNA is better explained by TRBJ2-5, so the J call may be wrong. Germline-derived CDR1 and CDR2 are DFQATT and SNEGSKA (reference sequence). The CDR3 has 13 amino acids. The CDR3 DNA reads as TGCAGTGCTGGGACTAGCGGGGGTGAGACCCAGTACTTC. It is translated as CSAGTSGGETQYF.

The chain carries TRBV11-2 and TRBJ1-2, with D possibly TRBD1 on 5 matching bases. The CDR3 length is 14 residues. The V gene's germline CDR1 is SGHAT and CDR2 FQNNGV. Trimming pared 4 bases from V and 4 bases from J, leaving 13 bases between. In DNA, the CDR3 is TGTGCCAGCAGCTCCCTAAGGGGCTCCTATGGCTACACCTTC. This gives the protein CASSSLRGSYGYTF.

The chain is built from TRBV2 and TRBJ2-3; D possibly corresponds to TRBD2 (7 bases). CDR3 length: 15 residues. Germline V lookup: CDR1 SNHLY, CDR2 FYNNEI. V was clipped by 2 bases and J by 4 bases, with 13 bases between them. CDR3: CASSERYGGPDTQYF. DNA for the CDR3: TGTGCCAGCAGTGAACGGTACGGGGGGCCAGATACGCAGTATTTT.

This clonotype was counted many times. The genes are TRBV28 and TRBJ2-7, with D possibly being TRBD2 (5 bases). The CDR3 covers 14 residues. The germline CDR1 and CDR2 sequences are MDHEN and SYDVKM. Trimming stripped 4 bases from V and 0 bases from J, with 10 bases between. CDR3 in amino acids: CASSSPGGSYEQYF. The CDR3 nucleotides are TGTGCCAGCAGTTCCCCAGGAGGCTCCTACGAGCAGTACTTC.

The J gene is TRBJ2-1, the V gene TRBV12-3 or TRBV12-4, with unresolved D. The CDR3 is 12 amino acids. V was shortened by 3 bases and J by 13 bases, with 13 bases between the two germline ends. The CDR3 loop is CASSFGVPTQFF. The CDR3 DNA sequence: TGTGCCAGCAGTTTTGGGGTGCCGACCCAGTTCTTC.

The sample holds many counts of this clonotype. The CDR3 DNA is TGTGCCATCAGCGGCCGGGACAGGAGATATCAGCCCCAGCATTTT. It codes for CAISGRDRRYQPQHF. The gene calls are TRBV10-3 and TRBJ1-5; 8 nucleotides align to TRBD1. From germline, CDR1 is ENHRY and CDR2 SYGVKD. The V segment lost 6 bases and the J segment 5 bases; nucleotides outside the gene matches: 9. The CDR3 extends over 15 amino acids.

This clonotype was counted at least ten times. The CDR3 protein is CAISWDGTDTQYF. CDR3 DNA: TGTGCCATCAGCTGGGACGGCACAGATACGCAGTATTTT. The chain carries TRBV10-3 and TRBJ2-3, with D possibly being TRBD1 or TRBD2 (5 bases each). This CDR3 is built from 13 residues. CDR1 is ENHRY, CDR2 SYGVKD, per germline. With 6 bases removed from V and 1 base from J, the gap between germline ends came to 8 bases.

This clonotype was observed a handful of times. This sequence joins TRBV7-2 and TRBJ2-7, with 8 bases that match TRBD2. The end of the DNA aligns better with TRBJ2-4, so the J call may be wrong. The CDR3 is 15 amino acids. Germline V gene lookup returns CDR1 SGHTA and CDR2 FQGNSA. The CDR3 is CASSFGSGGENIQYF. The CDR3 bases are TGTGCCAGCAGCTTTGGATCGGGGGGGGAAAACATTCAGTACTTC.

This clonotype was counted a few times. This rearrangement joins TRBV6-2 or TRBV6-3 to TRBJ1-2; TRBD1 might be the D (6 bases). Germline V lookup: CDR1 MNHEY, CDR2 SVGEGT. This CDR3 has 12 amino acids. Between the trimmed V and J ends, which lost 6 bases and 5 bases, there was a span of 10 bases. CDR3 region: CASSYGQYGYTF. The CDR3 region has the DNA TGTGCCAGCAGCTATGGACAGTATGGCTACACCTTC.

This chain uses TRBV29-1 with TRBJ1-2, with D maybe TRBD1 (5 bases). The V gene's germline CDR1 is SQVTM and CDR2 ANQGSEA. This CDR3 spans 16 amino acids. V gave up 2 bases and J gave up 7 bases, with 23 bases separating them. The CDR3 region has the DNA TGCAGCGTTGAAAGTCGTCCCGGGACCTCGAGAACTGGCTACACCTTC. Translating it yields CSVESRPGTSRTGYTF.

The V call is TRBV14, the J call TRBJ2-3, with 12 bases fitting TRBD2. Germline trimming cut 4 bases from V and 5 bases from J; bases unmatched to any gene: 7. The CDR3 has 16 residues. Germline loops: CDR1 SGHDN, CDR2 FVKESK. DNA for the CDR3: TGTGCCAGCAGCCGAACTAGCGGGGGGTGGATAGATACGCAGTATTTT. This encodes CASSRTSGGWIDTQYF.

This clonotype was counted only a few times. The rearrangement uses TRBV9 and TRBJ2-1; weak D call: TRBD2 (6 bases). The CDR3 is 15 amino acids. Germline V gene data show CDR1 as SGDLS and CDR2 as YYNGEE. The V and J ends lost 4 bases and 4 bases respectively, with 15 bases between them. Here the CDR3 reads CASSPRAGSYNEQFF. The CDR3 DNA follows: TGTGCCAGCAGCCCCCGGGCGGGATCGTACAATGAGCAGTTCTTC.